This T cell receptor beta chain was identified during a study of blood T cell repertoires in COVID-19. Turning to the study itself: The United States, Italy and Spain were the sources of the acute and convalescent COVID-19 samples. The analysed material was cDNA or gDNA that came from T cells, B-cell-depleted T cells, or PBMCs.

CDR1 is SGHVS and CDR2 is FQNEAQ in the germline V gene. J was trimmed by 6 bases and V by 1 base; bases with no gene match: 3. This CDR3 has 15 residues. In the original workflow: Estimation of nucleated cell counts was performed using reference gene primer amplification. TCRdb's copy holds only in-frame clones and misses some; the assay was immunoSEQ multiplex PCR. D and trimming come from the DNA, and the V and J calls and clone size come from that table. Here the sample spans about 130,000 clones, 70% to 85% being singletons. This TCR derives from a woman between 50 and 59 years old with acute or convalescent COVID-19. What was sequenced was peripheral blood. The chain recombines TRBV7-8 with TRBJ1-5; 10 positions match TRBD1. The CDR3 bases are TGTGCCAGCAGCTTAGGGGACAGGGGATCTCAGCCCCAGCATTTT. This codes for CASSLGDRGSQPQHF.